These 30 T cell receptor beta chains originate from one sample sequenced in a study of CD8+ T cells in alopecia areata. cDNA serving as the sequencing template came from extracted, reverse transcribed RNA. Sequencing used immunoSEQ multiplex PCR; TCRdb keeps in-frame clones, though not all of them. Of about 110,000 clones listed, 55% to 70% are singletons. The sample comprised NKG2D-low CD8+ T cells sorted from blood. These receptors came from a human donor with alopecia areata.

V and J are TRBV29-1 and TRBJ2-7; D remains ambiguous. Trimming left V 2 bases short and J 2 bases short, with 4 bases between. The CDR3 is 11 residues long. Germline lookup yields CDR1 SQVTM and CDR2 ANQGSEA. CDR3 sequence (DNA): TGCAGCGTTGAACAAGCCTACGAGCAGTACTTC. It translates to CSVEQAYEQYF.

This clone came up a few times. The chain couples TRBV7-6 to TRBJ2-3; 12 bases match TRBD2. Germline CDR1 is SGHVS and CDR2 is FNYEAQ. V was clipped by 5 bases and J by 4 bases; unmatched bases: 7. The CDR3 covers 16 residues. The CDR3 region has the DNA TGTGCCAGCAGCCCTAAGACTAGCGGGAGCTCAGATACGCAGTATTTT. Protein: CASSPKTSGSSDTQYF.

V is TRBV10-3 and J is TRBJ2-7; the match to TRBD1 covers 9 bases. Germline V gene lookup returns CDR1 ENHRY and CDR2 SYGVKD. This CDR3 is built from 13 residues. V lost 10 bases to trimming and J lost 7 bases; unmatched junction nucleotides: 11. CDR3 sequence (DNA): TGTGCCAGCGCGGGACAGGGTAATCAAGAGCAGTACTTC. Translating it yields CASAGQGNQEQYF.

Only one count was recorded for this clone. The J gene is TRBJ2-1, the V gene TRBV9, with 14 bases lining up with TRBD2. V trimming: 6 bases; J trimming: 6 bases; junction bases outside the gene matches: 2. CDR1 and CDR2 (germline): SGDLS, YYNGEE. This CDR3 region has 14 residues. This CDR3 is CASTGLAGGNEQFF. CDR3 bases: TGTGCCAGCACCGGACTAGCGGGAGGCAATGAGCAGTTCTTC.

The chain links TRBV7-9 to TRBJ2-7; no clear D. CDR1 is SEHNR, CDR2 FQNEAQ, per germline (reference sequence). V lost 1 base and J 3 bases, leaving 13 bases between the germline ends. CDR3 size: 15 residues. CDR3 sequence reads: CASSLVSSVLYEQYF. CDR3 sequence (DNA): TGTGCCAGCAGCTTAGTCAGCTCTGTCCTCTACGAGCAGTACTTC.

This rearrangement joins TRBV28 to TRBJ2-3; either TRBD1 or TRBD2 may fit D (5 bases each). This CDR3 is built from 13 residues. V lost 6 bases to trimming and J lost 4 bases, with 11 bases between them. The germline V gene has CDR1 MDHEN and CDR2 SYDVKM. The CDR3 region has the DNA TGTGCCAGCAGCCGGGACGGAGCAGATACGCAGTATTTT. It codes for CASSRDGADTQYF.

The chain links TRBV5-6 to TRBJ2-3; D call uncertain. The CDR3 consists of 16 residues. Per the germline V gene, CDR1 is SGHDT and CDR2 is YYEEEE. V gave up 0 bases and J gave up 7 bases, with 18 bases separating them. CDR3 loop: CASSLGGRRAGHTQYF. CDR3 coding DNA: TGTGCCAGCAGCTTGGGTGGGCGTCGAGCAGGCCATACGCAGTATTTT.

The rearrangement uses TRBV7-8 and TRBJ2-5, with 8 bases identical to TRBD2. The trim removed 5 bases at V and 5 bases at J, leaving 16 bases unmatched. Germline loops: CDR1 SGHVS, CDR2 FQNEAQ. The CDR3 is made up of 17 amino acids. This CDR3 is CASSPGRGREGTETQYF. The CDR3 DNA sequence: TGTGCCAGCAGCCCCGGTAGAGGACGGGAGGGTACGGAGACCCAGTACTTC. Based on the CDR3 plus reference TRBV7-8 and TRBJ2-5, the full variable domain is GAGVSQSPRYKVAKRGQDVALRCDPISGHVSLFWYQQALGQGPEFLTYFQNEAQLDKSGLPSDRFFAERPEGSVSTLKIQRTQQEDSAVYLCASSPGRGREGTETQYFGPGTRLLVL.

The rearrangement joins TRBV28 to TRBJ1-5; 8 bases are a match to TRBD1. The germline V gene encodes CDR1 MDHEN and CDR2 SYDVKM. The CDR3 covers 18 residues. V shed 5 bases and J 1 base; nucleotides not matched to a gene: 13. CDR3 in amino acids: CASSQRAFDRGSNQPQHF. DNA of the CDR3: TGTGCCAGCAGTCAAAGGGCGTTCGACAGGGGAAGCAATCAGCCCCAGCATTTT.

The chain carries TRBV9 and TRBJ2-5; D is undetermined. V gave up 5 bases and J gave up 0 bases, with 11 bases separating them. The germline V gene has CDR1 SGDLS and CDR2 YYNGEE. CDR3 size: 14 residues. The CDR3: CASSLRYDQETQYF. In DNA form, the CDR3 reads TGTGCCAGCAGTCTCCGGTACGACCAAGAGACCCAGTACTTC.

This chain links TRBV7-2 with TRBJ2-1; D gene unclear. V gave up 5 bases and J gave up 0 bases, with 11 bases separating them. The CDR3 covers 15 residues. Germline V lookup: CDR1 SGHTA, CDR2 FQGNSA. The chain's CDR3 is CASSPDPSSYNEQFF. CDR3 DNA: TGTGCCAGCAGCCCCGACCCCAGCTCCTACAATGAGCAGTTCTTC.

The sample holds a few counts of this clone. The CDR3 coding sequence is TGTGCCAGCAGTGTAACCGGGACGGGGGTTGATGGCTACACCTTC. Amino acid sequence: CASSVTGTGVDGYTF. V and J are TRBV28 and TRBJ1-2, with D possibly matching TRBD1 (5 bases). The germline V and J ends were trimmed by 5 bases and 6 bases, with 19 bases remaining between them. The CDR3 spans 15 residues. Germline V CDR1 and CDR2: MDHEN, SYDVKM.

J is TRBJ2-1 and V is TRBV27; D unresolved. CDR1 and CDR2 (germline): MNHEY, SMNVEV (reference sequence). The ends were cut back, 2 bases at V and 7 bases at J, with 9 bases in the middle. The CDR3 extends over 13 amino acids. The CDR3 spells CASSLGRENEQFF. The CDR3 bases are TGTGCCAGCAGTTTAGGAAGAGAGAATGAGCAGTTCTTC.

V and J are TRBV4-1 and TRBJ2-7; TRBD1 matches 9 bases. Trimming took 4 bases from V and 4 from J; bases not matched to a gene: 8. Looked up from germline, CDR1 is MGHRA and CDR2 is YSYEKL. This CDR3 has 15 amino acids. The CDR3 bases are TGCGCCAGCAGCCCCCGGACAGGGGTCCAGTACGAGCAGTACTTC. It translates to CASSPRTGVQYEQYF.

This chain links TRBV7-6 with TRBJ2-7; tentative D call: TRBD2 (7 bases). Germline loops: CDR1 SGHVS, CDR2 FNYEAQ. The CDR3 extends over 15 amino acids. With 3 bases removed from V and 2 bases from J, the gap between germline ends came to 14 bases. CDR3 amino acids: CASSLEGGFPYEQYF. CDR3 nucleotide sequence: TGTGCCAGCAGCTTGGAGGGGGGGTTTCCCTACGAGCAGTACTTC.

This sequence joins TRBV27 and TRBJ2-7; D possibly corresponds to TRBD2 (5 bases). Germline V gene lookup returns CDR1 MNHEY and CDR2 SMNVEV (reference sequence). Trimming took 2 bases from V and 3 from J, leaving 8 bases between them. There are 13 residues in the CDR3. The CDR3 loop reads CASSLGGHYEQYF. As DNA, the CDR3 is TGTGCCAGCAGTTTAGGCGGGCACTACGAGCAGTACTTC.

The V gene is TRBV19, the J gene TRBJ1-5; tentative D call: TRBD1 (5 bases). Germline loops: CDR1 LNHDA, CDR2 SQIVND (reference sequence). Trimming removed 4 bases at V and 4 bases at J, with 11 bases between. The CDR3 extends over 14 amino acids. CDR3 sequence reads: CASSTRQRNQPQHF. The CDR3 DNA reads TGTGCCAGTAGTACCAGACAGAGGAATCAGCCCCAGCATTTT.

The rearrangement joins TRBV29-1 to TRBJ1-1; 8 positions match TRBD1. CDR3 length: 13 amino acids. Germline CDR1 and CDR2: SQVTM and ANQGSEA. CDR3 sequence (DNA): TGCAGGGCGCAGGGGGCGGTCGGCACTGAAGCTTTCTTT. Translating gives CRAQGAVGTEAFF.

The chain joins TRBV19 to TRBJ1-2; TRBD1 agrees at 9 bases. The CDR3 has 14 residues. Germline lookup yields CDR1 LNHDA and CDR2 SQIVND (reference sequence). Germline trimming cut 3 bases from V and 6 bases from J; bases unmatched to any gene: 5. CDR3 region: CASSITGGFDGYTF. The CDR3 DNA is TGTGCCAGTAGTATCACAGGGGGCTTCGATGGCTACACCTTC.

This chain connects TRBV28 to TRBJ2-7; D tentatively fits TRBD1 or TRBD2 (5 bases each). The CDR3 has 15 residues. The V gene lost 2 bases and the J gene lost 6 bases, with 17 bases spanning the gap. The germline V gene has CDR1 MDHEN and CDR2 SYDVKM. Written as DNA, the CDR3 is TGTGCCAGCAGTTTACCCCGCCGAGGGGCGTTCGAGCAGTACTTC. Its translation is CASSLPRRGAFEQYF. The entire variable domain, with the rest obtained from reference TRBV28 and TRBJ2-7, is as follows: DVKVTQSSRYLVKRTGEKVFLECVQDMDHENMFWYRQDPGLGLRLIYFSYDVKMKEKGDIPEGYSVSREKKERFSLILESASTNQTSMYLCASSLPRRGAFEQYFGPGTRLTVT.

This clone appeared a few times. The V gene is TRBV25-1, the J gene TRBJ2-1; TRBD2 agrees at 13 bases. This CDR3 spans 16 amino acids. The V gene's germline CDR1 is MGHDK and CDR2 SYGVNS. Trimming removed 4 bases from V and 6 bases from J; junction bases left unmatched: 6. The CDR3: CASSGSTSGRANEQFF. CDR3 DNA sequence: TGTGCCAGCAGTGGGTCAACTAGCGGGAGGGCCAATGAGCAGTTCTTC.

This clone has only a few counts. The chain carries TRBV27 and TRBJ2-5, with D unclear. The germline CDR1 and CDR2 sequences are MNHEY and SMNVEV (reference sequence). CDR3 length equals 13 residues. The V gene lost 3 bases and the J gene lost 0 bases, with 5 bases spanning the gap. In DNA form, the CDR3 reads TGTGCCAGCAGTTTGGGGTACCAAGAGACCCAGTACTTC. It is translated as CASSLGYQETQYF.

The chain couples TRBV14 to TRBJ2-2; no clear D gene. Trimming took 1 base from V and 6 from J, leaving 9 bases between them. CDR3 length: 14 amino acids. The germline V gene encodes CDR1 SGHDN and CDR2 FVKESK. The CDR3 nucleotides read TGTGCCAGCAGCCAAGCCTGGGATGCCGGGGAGCTGTTTTTT. Its protein is CASSQAWDAGELFF.

V gene TRBV9 combines with J gene TRBJ2-1; 7 bases are shared with TRBD2. The CDR3 is 15 amino acids. Trimming removed 0 bases from V and 7 bases from J; junction bases left unmatched: 7. Per germline, CDR1 SGDLS and CDR2 YYNGEE. The CDR3 DNA is TGTGCCAGCAGCGTAGGCGGGAGTACCGGGAATGAGCAGTTCTTC. Protein sequence: CASSVGGSTGNEQFF.

The chain recombines TRBV28 with TRBJ2-1; 10 nucleotides line up with TRBD2. The CDR3 loop spans 20 amino acids. The V gene end was trimmed by 5 bases and the J gene end by 0 bases; junction bases not matched to a gene: 16. Germline V gives CDR1 MDHEN, CDR2 SYDVKM. CDR3 in amino acids: CASSGSTTSGRVSSYNEQFF. The CDR3 nucleotides read TGTGCCAGCAGTGGATCAACGACCAGCGGGAGGGTAAGCTCCTACAATGAGCAGTTCTTC.

The CDR3 sequence: CASSGGGGRETQYF. DNA of the CDR3: TGTGCCAGCAGCGGGGGGGGCGGCCGAGAGACCCAGTACTTC. V and J are TRBV9 and TRBJ2-5; D might be TRBD2 (7 bases). Germline V lookup: CDR1 SGDLS, CDR2 YYNGEE. V lost 3 bases and J lost 4, with 13 bases in between. The CDR3 has 14 residues. Full variable domain (outside the CDR3, taken from reference TRBV9 and TRBJ2-5): DSGVTQTPKHLITATGQRVTLRCSPRSGDLSVYWYQQSLDQGLQFLIQYYNGEERAKGNILERFSAQQFPDLHSELNLSSLELGDSALYFCASSGGGGRETQYFGPGTRLLVL.

This sequence joins TRBV28 and TRBJ1-1; D not resolved. CDR3 length equals 14 residues. Germline CDR1 and CDR2: MDHEN and SYDVKM. Between the trimmed V and J ends, which lost 3 bases and 1 base, there was a span of 9 bases. The CDR3 DNA follows: TGTGCCAGCAGTTTCCCCCGTGCGAACACTGAAGCTTTCTTT. The encoded protein is CASSFPRANTEAFF.

V is TRBV30 and J is TRBJ2-1; 7 nucleotides match TRBD2. After removal of 6 bases from V and 8 bases from J, the junction contained 13 bases not matched to a gene. There are 14 residues in the CDR3. CDR1 is GTSNPN, CDR2 SVGIG, per germline (reference sequence). In DNA form, the CDR3 reads TGTGCCTGCCCCTCGAACGGGAGGTCGGATGAGCAGTTCTTC. This gives the protein CACPSNGRSDEQFF.

This clone was found once. The J gene is TRBJ2-7, the V gene TRBV6-6, with D possibly being TRBD1 (5 bases). Per the germline V gene, CDR1 is MNHNY and CDR2 is SVGAGI (reference sequence). The CDR3 is made up of 14 amino acids. V was shortened by 5 bases and J by 7 bases, with 18 bases between the two germline ends. CDR3 in amino acids: CASSTQATAREQYF. In nucleotides, the CDR3 is TGTGCCAGCAGTACCCAAGCGACAGCGAGGGAGCAGTACTTC.

V and J are TRBV7-4 and TRBJ1-1; D is unclear. This CDR3 spans 15 amino acids. With 5 bases removed from V and 0 bases from J, the gap between germline ends came to 13 bases. Germline assignment: CDR1 SGHVT and CDR2 SQSDAQ. The CDR3: CASSTRYGMNTEAFF. The CDR3 bases are TGTGCCAGCAGCACCCGGTACGGAATGAACACTGAAGCTTTCTTT.